These T cell receptor beta chains were read from a single sample in a study of blood T cell repertoires in COVID-19. Some clones are missing from TCRdb's copy, which holds only in-frame ones; the method was immunoSEQ multiplex PCR. The repertoire holds 310,000 or so clones, with roughly 87% as singletons. Sequencing used PBMCs or T cells enriched from blood (not recorded which). The source of these receptors is a woman between 18 and 29 years old who had recovered from COVID-19. CDR3s include the opening cysteine and the closing phenylalanine or tryptophan. Fields, in order: D gene, V gene, clone size, J gene, CDR3 DNA, CDR3 protein. The D gene is left open where the match is weak. A clone size is listed for some rows: how often the clone was seen (once, few, many), or a class if it is expanded.

D gene: -; V gene: TRBV7-2; clone size: -; J gene: TRBJ1-4; CDR3 DNA: TGTGCCAGCGCGGCCAATGAAAAACTGTTTTTT; CDR3 protein: CASAANEKLFF
D gene: TRBD1; V gene: TRBV7-8; clone size: -; J gene: TRBJ1-6; CDR3 DNA: TGTGCCAGCAGCTTATCCCGGACAGGGATAGGGACACCCCTCCACTTT; CDR3 protein: CASSLSRTGIGTPLHF
D gene: -; V gene: TRBV7-2; clone size: -; J gene: TRBJ1-4; CDR3 DNA: TGTGCCAGCAGCCTCTCGGGGGCGGGGGGCTATGAAAAACTGTTTTTT; CDR3 protein: CASSLSGAGGYEKLFF
D gene: -; V gene: TRBV24-1; clone size: -; J gene: TRBJ1-5; CDR3 DNA: TGTGCCACCAGTGGTTGGAGGGTTGATCAGCCCCAGCATTTT; CDR3 protein: CATSGWRVDQPQHF
D gene: TRBD2; V gene: TRBV7-6; clone size: -; J gene: TRBJ2-5; CDR3 DNA: TGTGCCAGCAGTCCTATTGGTGGATACAACGGGAGGGAGACCCAGTACTTC; CDR3 protein: CASSPIGGYNGRETQYF
D gene: -; V gene: TRBV5-4; clone size: -; J gene: TRBJ1-1; CDR3 DNA: TGTGCCAGCAGCTTTACAGGGTTTACTGAGGCTTTCTTT; CDR3 protein: CASSFTGFTEAFF
D gene: TRBD1; V gene: TRBV2; clone size: -; J gene: TRBJ1-3; CDR3 DNA: TGTGCCAGCAGTATTCGGACAGGGGCTTCTGGAAACACCATATATTTT; CDR3 protein: CASSIRTGASGNTIYF
D gene: -; V gene: TRBV12-3/TRBV12-4; clone size: once; J gene: TRBJ1-5; CDR3 DNA: TGTGCCAGCAGTTTGGCAGGGGCTCAGCCCCAGCATTTT; CDR3 protein: CASSLAGAQPQHF
D gene: TRBD2; V gene: TRBV9; clone size: -; J gene: TRBJ2-1; CDR3 DNA: TGTGCCAGCAGCGTAGATCTCGGCGGGAGGTCCTACAATGAGCAGTTCTTC; CDR3 protein: CASSVDLGGRSYNEQFF
D gene: -; V gene: TRBV7-2; clone size: -; J gene: TRBJ2-1; CDR3 DNA: TGTGCCAGCAGCTTCAAGGGGGTCAGTGAGCAGTTCTTC; CDR3 protein: CASSFKGVSEQFF
D gene: -; V gene: TRBV4-1; clone size: -; J gene: TRBJ2-3; CDR3 DNA: TGCGCCAGCAGCCAAAGGTCGGTCGGGGGCACAGATACGCAGTATTTT; CDR3 protein: CASSQRSVGGTDTQYF
D gene: TRBD1; V gene: TRBV7-3; clone size: -; J gene: TRBJ2-1; CDR3 DNA: TGTGCCAGCAGCCCGGGACAGACCTACAATGAGCAGTTCTTC; CDR3 protein: CASSPGQTYNEQFF
D gene: -; V gene: TRBV4-3; clone size: -; J gene: TRBJ2-3; CDR3 DNA: TGCGCCAGCAGCTTCGGCGGCTCAGATACGCAGTATTTT; CDR3 protein: CASSFGGSDTQYF
D gene: TRBD1; V gene: TRBV3-1/TRBV3-2; clone size: -; J gene: TRBJ2-7; CDR3 DNA: TGTGCCAGCGACAGGGGGTTGAACGAGCAGTACTTC; CDR3 protein: CASDRGLNEQYF
D gene: -; V gene: TRBV7-6; clone size: -; J gene: TRBJ1-5; CDR3 DNA: TGTGCCAGCAGCTTAGGGATAGGGGAAAGCAATCAGCCCCAGCATTTT; CDR3 protein: CASSLGIGESNQPQHF
D gene: -; V gene: TRBV10-3; clone size: -; J gene: TRBJ2-7; CDR3 DNA: TGTGCCATCAGTGATTCTTCCTACGAGCAGTACTTC; CDR3 protein: CAISDSSYEQYF
D gene: TRBD2; V gene: TRBV15; clone size: -; J gene: TRBJ2-1; CDR3 DNA: TGTGCCACCAGCTCAACTAGCGGGAGGGCCATGGATGAGCAGTTCTTC; CDR3 protein: CATSSTSGRAMDEQFF
D gene: -; V gene: TRBV19; clone size: -; J gene: TRBJ2-7; CDR3 DNA: TGTGCCAGTAGTATAGTGCACCTCAGCTACGAGCAGTACTTC; CDR3 protein: CASSIVHLSYEQYF
D gene: -; V gene: TRBV7-9; clone size: few; J gene: TRBJ1-1; CDR3 DNA: TGTGCCAGCAGCTCCGGGGTCCTGAACACTGAAGCTTTCTTT; CDR3 protein: CASSSGVLNTEAFF
D gene: TRBD2; V gene: TRBV11-3; clone size: -; J gene: TRBJ2-1; CDR3 DNA: TGTGCCAGCAGCTTAGATGCGGGAGTGTACAATGAGCAGTTCTTC; CDR3 protein: CASSLDAGVYNEQFF
D gene: TRBD1; V gene: TRBV9; clone size: -; J gene: TRBJ1-3; CDR3 DNA: TGTGCCAGCAGCGTAGCTGCGACAGGGGAGGTAAACACCATATATTTT; CDR3 protein: CASSVAATGEVNTIYF
D gene: TRBD1; V gene: TRBV30; clone size: once; J gene: TRBJ2-1; CDR3 DNA: TGTGCCTGGAGTAAGGGGGCCTTCTACCCCTCAACCTCCTACAATGAGCAGTTCTTC; CDR3 protein: CAWSKGAFYPSTSYNEQFF
D gene: -; V gene: TRBV6-7; clone size: -; J gene: TRBJ1-3; CDR3 DNA: TGTGCCAGCAGTCGATCCCTCCGGAGCTCTGGAAACACCATATATTTT; CDR3 protein: CASSRSLRSSGNTIYF
D gene: TRBD1; V gene: TRBV7-3; clone size: once; J gene: TRBJ2-3; CDR3 DNA: TGTGCCAGCAGCCGATCAGGGGGAATAACAGATACGCAGTATTTT; CDR3 protein: CASSRSGGITDTQYF
D gene: -; V gene: TRBV16; clone size: -; J gene: TRBJ1-6; CDR3 DNA: TGTGCCAGCAGCCAACAGGGCACGAATTCACCCCTCCACTTT; CDR3 protein: CASSQQGTNSPLHF
D gene: TRBD1; V gene: TRBV30; clone size: -; J gene: TRBJ1-2; CDR3 DNA: TGTGCCTGGAGTGAATCACAGGGGGCCTATAACTATGGCTACACCTTC; CDR3 protein: CAWSESQGAYNYGYTF
D gene: -; V gene: TRBV5-1; clone size: -; J gene: TRBJ2-1; CDR3 DNA: TGCGCCAGCAGCACAGGGACGGCCCTTAACAATGAGCAGTTCTTC; CDR3 protein: CASSTGTALNNEQFF
D gene: -; V gene: TRBV2; clone size: -; J gene: TRBJ1-3; CDR3 DNA: TGTGCCAGCAGTGGGGGGCTCTCGGCAGAAAACACCATATATTTT; CDR3 protein: CASSGGLSAENTIYF
D gene: -; V gene: TRBV4-2; clone size: -; J gene: TRBJ2-1; CDR3 DNA: TGTGCCAGCAGCCAAGAGCCCCCGGGGGCGGGGGTGTACAATGAGCAGTTCTTC; CDR3 protein: CASSQEPPGAGVYNEQFF
D gene: TRBD1; V gene: TRBV19; clone size: -; J gene: TRBJ2-1; CDR3 DNA: TGTGCCAGTAGTATAAGGGACAGGGCGAATGAGCAGTTCTTC; CDR3 protein: CASSIRDRANEQFF
D gene: -; V gene: TRBV19; clone size: -; J gene: TRBJ2-3; CDR3 DNA: TGTGCCAGTAGTATTTGGAGACAGTTTGGGACAGATACGCAGTATTTT; CDR3 protein: CASSIWRQFGTDTQYF
D gene: -; V gene: TRBV7-9; clone size: -; J gene: TRBJ2-2; CDR3 DNA: TGTGCCAGCAGCCCGTCCGGGACTTCTAACACCGGGGAGCTGTTTTTT; CDR3 protein: CASSPSGTSNTGELFF
D gene: -; V gene: TRBV15; clone size: -; J gene: TRBJ1-1; CDR3 DNA: TGTGCCACCAGCAGAGGGACAATGGACACTGAAGCTTTCTTT; CDR3 protein: CATSRGTMDTEAFF